This TCR beta chain was identified in a study of CD8 T cells in ankylosing spondylitis (dated by TCRdb to the late 2010s). General notes on the study: T cell receptor beta repertoires were profiled in healthy donors and ankylosing spondylitis patients so that disease-linked TCR variants could be found. The full study cohort was made up of about 24 ankylosing spondylitis patients and roughly 100 healthy donors. Peripheral blood was sampled, and synovial fluid was also collected from ankylosing spondylitis patients. What the study reported, not specific to this receptor: The disease-linked clones were reported to be significantly enriched in matched synovial fluid samples from ankylosing spondylitis patients. In peripheral blood, the disease-linked clones were found at relatively low frequencies and had a CD8+ phenotype. Blood from ankylosing spondylitis patients appeared to be characterized by a TCR beta motif composed of eight highly homologous amino acid variants. Some motif variants were previously reported in synovial fluid and blood of reactive arthritis patients, suggesting common disease-initiation mechanisms.

About this clonotype itself: Its antigen has not been determined. No much larger clone is present one base from it, and per-base qualities are unavailable.

The sequencer listed for this sample is Illumina HiSeq 2500. Quantitative 5'-RACE with molecular barcodes was used to prepare TCR beta libraries. In the original analysis: A new computational method, built on a probabilistic model of VDJ rearrangement, was used to identify disease-linked TCR variants. The raw public data were reprocessed by TCRdb itself: fastp quality trimming at Q25, MiXCR clonotype calling, in-frame beta chains only. Rows are unified per CDR3 protein, each entry keeping the most common DNA and genes. The V and J calls follow TCRdb's processing rather than the paper's. For this sample there are 750,000 to 850,000 distinct CDR3 sequences; approximately 10% appear just once. Approximately 0.46% of the sample lies in the top ten. The CDR3 covers 16 residues, taking in both the cysteine and the phenylalanine. The read is trimmed to its CDR3 DNA, 48 bases read in frame from base 1. V is pruned by 1 base and J by 1 base, leaving 6 bases of the junction without a gene match. CDR1 SGHTA and CDR2 FQGTGA were looked up in the germline V gene.

The receptor's source is a male donor with ankylosing spondylitis. Sequencing used blood, either unsorted or a sorted T cell fraction (not recorded which). The sequence is built from TRBV7-3 and TRBJ2-7, with 8 middle bases fitting TRBD2. The nucleotides read TGTGCCAGCAGCTTAATCGGCGGGGGGCTGTCCTACGAGCAGTACTTC. Its protein product is CASSLIGGGLSYEQYF.